Below are 24 T cell receptor beta chains sequenced from a single sample in a study of blood T cell repertoires in COVID-19. The assay was immunoSEQ multiplex PCR, and TCRdb's table has in-frame clones only and misses some. Found here are approximately 150,000 clones, 79% of them singletons; the top ten hold under 10%. The specimen was peripheral blood. Receptors originate from a middle-aged man with active or convalescent COVID-19.

V gene TRBV2 combines with J gene TRBJ1-4; D call uncertain. This CDR3 is 15 amino acids long. The germline V gene has CDR1 SNHLY and CDR2 FYNNEI. Trimming took 7 bases from V and 7 from J, leaving 19 bases between them. CDR3 residues: CASISDFPDSEKLFF. The CDR3 coding sequence is TGTGCCAGCATCTCGGACTTCCCTGATAGTGAAAAACTGTTTTTT.

V usage is TRBV4-2 and J usage is TRBJ2-5, with a weak D call TRBD2 (5 bases). CDR1 LGHNA and CDR2 YNFKEQ come from the germline V gene. The length of the CDR3 is 15 residues. Deletions cut 1 base from V and 5 bases from J, with 14 bases between. The CDR3: CASSQGGERVETQYF. The DNA of the CDR3 is TGTGCCAGCAGCCAAGGGGGAGAGCGTGTTGAGACCCAGTACTTC.

The table lists this clone with a few counts. The chain carries TRBV28 and TRBJ1-1, with TRBD1 as a possible D gene (6 bases). V was clipped by 7 bases and J by 6 bases, with 12 bases between them. CDR1 and CDR2 from the germline V gene are MDHEN and SYDVKM. The CDR3 extends over 12 amino acids. The CDR3 DNA sequence: TGTGCCAGCAACACAGGGACCCCTGAAGCTTTCTTT. It encodes CASNTGTPEAFF. Variable domain in full (rest from reference TRBV28 and TRBJ1-1): DVKVTQSSRYLVKRTGEKVFLECVQDMDHENMFWYRQDPGLGLRLIYFSYDVKMKEKGDIPEGYSVSREKKERFSLILESASTNQTSMYLCASNTGTPEAFFGQGTRLTVV.

This clone is a singleton in its sample. The DNA of the CDR3 is TGCGCCAGCAGTGCAGGGGGCGATACGCAGTATTTT. It specifies CASSAGGDTQYF. The V gene is TRBV5-1, the J gene TRBJ2-3; 8 bases are a match to TRBD1. Germline V gene data show CDR1 as SGHRS and CDR2 as YFSETQ. The CDR3 spans 12 residues. After removal of 5 bases from V and 6 bases from J, the junction contained 2 bases not matched to a gene.

The chain recombines TRBV11-3 with TRBJ2-2, with 7 bases matching TRBD2. CDR3 length equals 13 residues. Germline V gives CDR1 SGHNT, CDR2 YENEEA. With V trimmed by 8 bases and J by 7 bases, 7 bases remained unmatched. The CDR3 sequence is CASAGETGGELFF. The CDR3 DNA is TGTGCCAGCGCGGGAGAAACGGGCGGGGAGCTGTTTTTT.

This chain joins TRBV5-8 and TRBJ1-2; possible D gene TRBD1, 6 bases. CDR1 and CDR2 from the germline V gene are SGHTS and YDEGEE. The CDR3 length is 13 residues. Trimming cost V 4 bases and J 5 bases, with 12 bases left between them. CDR3 coding DNA: TGTGCCAGCAGCCCCAGGGGCCCTTATGGCTACACCTTC. Protein: CASSPRGPYGYTF.

V is TRBV6-4 and J is TRBJ1-5, with D hard to call. V shed 4 bases and J shed 3 bases, with 7 bases lying between them. Germline lookup yields CDR1 MRHNA and CDR2 SNTAGT. The CDR3 length is 13 residues. The CDR3 region is CASSAEYNQPQHF. In DNA, the CDR3 is TGTGCCAGCAGTGCAGAATACAATCAGCCCCAGCATTTT.

The chain is built from TRBV5-1 and TRBJ2-3; maybe TRBD2 (6 bases). V gave up 3 bases and J gave up 3 bases, with 14 bases separating them. The CDR3 loop spans 15 amino acids. Germline loops: CDR1 SGHRS, CDR2 YFSETQ. CDR3 loop: CASSSSGTGTDTQYF. The CDR3, as DNA: TGCGCCAGCAGCTCATCCGGGACTGGAACAGATACGCAGTATTTT.

The chain joins TRBV19 to TRBJ2-3, with 14 bases that match TRBD2. The J segment lost 2 bases and the V segment lost 9 bases, leaving 7 bases of the junction unmatched. Germline CDR1 reads LNHDA; CDR2 reads SQIVND (reference sequence). The CDR3 runs to 16 residues. In DNA, the CDR3 is TGTGCCAGCAAGGGACTAGCGGGGGATTTCACAGATACGCAGTATTTT. Protein product: CASKGLAGDFTDTQYF.

The V and J genes are TRBV28 and TRBJ1-6; possibly TRBD1 for D (6 bases). V was cut by 6 bases and J by 4 bases, with 13 bases left in between. This CDR3 comprises 15 residues. Germline CDR1 and CDR2: MDHEN and SYDVKM. CDR3 coding DNA: TGTGCCAGCAGAGTACAGGGCCCTTATAATTCACCCCTCCACTTT. Its protein product is CASRVQGPYNSPLHF.

The genes are TRBV7-9 and TRBJ2-3; 12 bases line up with TRBD2. The ends lost 2 bases at V and 3 bases at J; junction bases unmatched: 12. Germline-derived CDR1 and CDR2 are SEHNR and FQNEAQ (reference sequence). This CDR3 spans 19 amino acids. CDR3 bases: TGTGCCAGCAGCTTATTCCTAGCGGGAGGGCCGGGTAGAACAGATACGCAGTATTTT. Its translation: CASSLFLAGGPGRTDTQYF.

V gene TRBV7-2 combines with J gene TRBJ1-2; 7 nucleotides line up with TRBD1. CDR1 is SGHTA and CDR2 is FQGNSA in the germline V gene. This CDR3 spans 14 amino acids. Trimming took 3 bases from V and 7 from J; bases not matched to a gene: 8. CDR3 residues: CASSLQTQGSGYTF. The CDR3 coding sequence is TGTGCCAGCAGCTTGCAGACACAGGGGAGTGGCTACACCTTC.

The V gene is TRBV7-6, the J gene TRBJ1-6; D might be TRBD1 (5 bases). Germline V gene data show CDR1 as SGHVS and CDR2 as FNYEAQ. The CDR3 has 16 residues. Trimming left V 3 bases short and J 9 bases short, with 18 bases between. CDR3 residues: CASSLGGGPPRSPLHF. Here the CDR3 DNA reads TGTGCCAGCAGCTTGGGGGGAGGGCCTCCTCGTTCACCCCTCCACTTT.

The V and J genes are TRBV7-9 and TRBJ2-7; 9 positions agree with TRBD2. The CDR3 spans 12 residues. J was trimmed by 6 bases and V by 11 bases; bases with no gene match: 8. Germline V CDR1 and CDR2: SEHNR, FQNEAQ (reference sequence). Here the CDR3 reads CAYAGGPGEQYF. Written as DNA, the CDR3 is TGTGCCTATGCGGGAGGGCCGGGCGAGCAGTACTTC. Full variable domain (remainder filled in from reference TRBV7-9 and TRBJ2-7): DTGVSQNPRHKITKRGQNVTFRCDPISEHNRLYWYRQTLGQGPEFLTYFQNEAQLEKSRLLSDRFSAERPKGSFSTLEIQRTEQGDSAMYLCAYAGGPGEQYFGPGTRLTVT.

V is TRBV11-3 and J is TRBJ2-7; 10 nucleotides align to TRBD2. Germline V lookup: CDR1 SGHNT, CDR2 YENEEA. The CDR3 is made up of 15 amino acids. Losses at the gene ends were 5 bases for V and 6 bases for J; bases not matched to a gene: 10. CDR3 loop: CASSPTRLAGGEQYF. The CDR3 nucleotides read TGTGCCAGCAGCCCTACTCGACTAGCGGGTGGCGAGCAGTACTTC.

The chain is built from TRBV3-1 (or the pseudogene TRBV3-2) and TRBJ2-7; 8 bases are a match to TRBD2. Looked up from germline, CDR1 is LGHDT and CDR2 is YNNKEL (reference sequence). The CDR3 is made up of 15 amino acids. V gave up 4 bases and J gave up 0 bases; unmatched junction bases: 5. CDR3 coding DNA: TGTGCCAGCAGCCCCCCTAGCGGGTCCTCCTACGAGCAGTACTTC. Translated: CASSPPSGSSYEQYF.

The rearrangement links TRBV6-1 to TRBJ2-3, with TRBD2 matching over 15 bases. Germline V gene data show CDR1 as MNHNS and CDR2 as SASEGT. Trimming removed 0 bases from V and 4 bases from J; junction bases left unmatched: 2. The CDR3 has 17 residues. The CDR3 DNA is TGTGCCAGCAGTGAAGCGAGGACTAGCGGGAGGGCAGATACGCAGTATTTT. It yields the protein CASSEARTSGRADTQYF.

This chain uses TRBV27 with TRBJ2-5, with 7 bases matching TRBD1. The CDR3 has 15 amino acids. V shed 5 bases and J 5 bases; nucleotides not matched to a gene: 11. Germline CDR1 MNHEY, CDR2 SMNVEV (reference sequence). The CDR3 is CASSSSGGDWETQYF. In nucleotides, the CDR3 is TGTGCCAGCAGTAGTTCAGGGGGAGATTGGGAGACCCAGTACTTC.

V usage is TRBV3-1 (or the pseudogene TRBV3-2) and J usage is TRBJ2-3, with 8 bases fitting TRBD1. The germline V gene has CDR1 LGHDT and CDR2 YNNKEL (reference sequence). The CDR3 is made up of 16 amino acids. V trimming: 0 bases; J trimming: 2 bases; junction bases outside the gene matches: 4. CDR3 sequence: CASSQESGGATDTQYF. CDR3 nucleotides: TGTGCCAGCAGCCAAGAATCAGGGGGCGCCACAGATACGCAGTATTTT.

The chain uses TRBV9 and TRBJ2-7; 7 bases agree with TRBD1. Germline CDR1 and CDR2: SGDLS and YYNGEE. V shed 3 bases, J shed 2 bases, and the junction held 2 bases outside the gene matches. The CDR3 has 13 residues. The CDR3 reads CASSAGTAYEQYF. CDR3 coding DNA: TGTGCCAGCAGCGCCGGGACAGCCTACGAGCAGTACTTC.

This chain joins TRBV5-1 and TRBJ2-7; TRBD2 matches at 10 bases. The CDR3 runs to 14 residues. V lost 2 bases and J lost 5; bases outside the gene matches: 4. CDR1 and CDR2 from the germline V gene are SGHRS and YFSETQ. The CDR3 DNA sequence: TGCGCCAGCAGCTTAGTAGCGGGAGGAAACGAGCAGTACTTC. This encodes CASSLVAGGNEQYF. Supplemented by reference TRBV5-1 and TRBJ2-7, the full variable domain reads KAGVTQTPRYLIKTRGQQVTLSCSPISGHRSVSWYQQTPGQGLQFLFEYFSETQRNKGNFPGRFSGRQFSNSRSEMNVSTLELGDSALYLCASSLVAGGNEQYFGPGTRLTVT.

The chain uses TRBV6-5 and TRBJ2-1, with D possibly TRBD2 on 7 matching bases. The CDR3 spans 15 residues. Per the germline V gene, CDR1 is MNHEY and CDR2 is SVGAGI. V was pared by 7 bases and J by 8 bases, with 21 bases between. For the CDR3, the DNA is TGTGCCAGCACCCTTAGCTGGGCGGGGGCCCATGAGCAGTTCTTC. It is translated as CASTLSWAGAHEQFF.

The rearrangement joins TRBV10-3 to TRBJ2-3; 11 nucleotides match TRBD2. Germline V gene sequence: CDR1 ENHRY, CDR2 SYGVKD. Trimming took 2 bases from V and 6 from J; bases not matched to a gene: 10. The CDR3 sequence is 17 residues long. CDR3 DNA sequence: TGTGCCATCAGTGAGGGTGTGGCTAGCGGGAGGAGGGATACGCAGTATTTT. This encodes CAISEGVASGRRDTQYF.

This clone was detected a few times. The rearrangement uses TRBV6-5 and TRBJ2-1; tentatively, D is TRBD1 (6 bases). Germline values: CDR1 MNHEY, CDR2 SVGAGI. Trimming left V 0 bases short and J 6 bases short, with 15 bases between. The CDR3 consists of 16 residues. This CDR3 is CASSYSLGQGTNEQFF. CDR3 DNA sequence: TGTGCCAGCAGTTACTCTCTAGGTCAGGGGACCAATGAGCAGTTCTTC.